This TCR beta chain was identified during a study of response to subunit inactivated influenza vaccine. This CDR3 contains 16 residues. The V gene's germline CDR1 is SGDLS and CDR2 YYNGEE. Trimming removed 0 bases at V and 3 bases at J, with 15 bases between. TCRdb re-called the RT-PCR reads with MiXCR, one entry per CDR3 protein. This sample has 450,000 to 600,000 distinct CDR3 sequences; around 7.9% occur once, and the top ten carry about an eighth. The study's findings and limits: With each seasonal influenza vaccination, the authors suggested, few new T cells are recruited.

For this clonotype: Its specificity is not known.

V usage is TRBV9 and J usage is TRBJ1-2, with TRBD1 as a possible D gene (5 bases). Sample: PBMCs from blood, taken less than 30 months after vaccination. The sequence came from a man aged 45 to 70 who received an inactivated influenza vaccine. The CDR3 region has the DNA TGTGCCAGCAGCGTAGCCGCCGGGGCCCGGGACTATGGCTACACCTTC. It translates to CASSVAAGARDYGYTF.